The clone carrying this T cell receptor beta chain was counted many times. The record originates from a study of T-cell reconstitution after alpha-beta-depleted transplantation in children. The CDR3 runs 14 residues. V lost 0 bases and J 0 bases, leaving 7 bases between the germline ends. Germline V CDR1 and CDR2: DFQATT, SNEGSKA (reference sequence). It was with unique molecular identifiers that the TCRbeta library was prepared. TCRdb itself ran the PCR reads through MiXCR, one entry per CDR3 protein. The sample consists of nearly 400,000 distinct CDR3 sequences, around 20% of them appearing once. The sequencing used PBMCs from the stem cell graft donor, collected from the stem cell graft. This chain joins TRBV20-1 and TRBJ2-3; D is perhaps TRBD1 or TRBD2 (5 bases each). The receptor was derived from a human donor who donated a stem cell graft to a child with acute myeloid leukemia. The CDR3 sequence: CSARDRESTDTQYF. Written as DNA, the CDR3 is TGCAGTGCTAGAGACAGGGAGAGCACAGATACGCAGTATTTT.